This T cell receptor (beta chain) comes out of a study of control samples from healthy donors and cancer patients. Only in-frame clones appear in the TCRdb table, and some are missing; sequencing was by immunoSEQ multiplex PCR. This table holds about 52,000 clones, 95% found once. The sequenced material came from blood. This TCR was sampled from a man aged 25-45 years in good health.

Written as DNA, the CDR3 is TGTGCCAGCAGCTACCCTTTCCCCACGACAGGGACTTATGGCTACACCTTC. It is translated as CASSYPFPTTGTYGYTF. The V gene is TRBV5-5, the J gene TRBJ1-2; 7 nucleotides agree with TRBD1. Germline trimming cut 3 bases from V and 5 bases from J; bases unmatched to any gene: 16. This CDR3 contains 17 residues. Germline CDR1 reads SGHKS; CDR2 reads YYEKEE (reference sequence). The whole variable domain, filled in from reference TRBV5-5 and TRBJ1-2, reads DAGVTQSPTHLIKTRGQQVTLRCSPISGHKSVSWYQQVLGQGPQFIFQYYEKEERGRGNFPDRFSARQFPNYSSELNVNALLLGDSALYLCASSYPFPTTGTYGYTFGSGTRLTVV.